The 8 T cell receptor beta chains given below trace back to one sample, sequenced in a study of Tregs in tolerant kidney transplant recipients. Mixed chimerism was transient after nonmyeloablative marrow transplants from related graft donors. TCRdb's copy holds only in-frame clones and misses some; the assay was immunoSEQ multiplex PCR. Of about 21,000 clones in the sample, about 84% are singletons; the top ten hold roughly 25%. The specimen comprised CD8+ T cells from blood (PBMCs), sampled 6 months after the transplant. The receptors stem from a human patient who received a combined kidney and bone marrow transplant. Some T cells may be transferred from the graft donor.

The chain links TRBV30 to TRBJ1-6, with D possibly TRBD1 on 6 matching bases. Germline assignment: CDR1 GTSNPN and CDR2 SVGIG (reference sequence). The CDR3 is 15 residues long. V was clipped by 4 bases and J by 10 bases, with 20 bases between them. The CDR3 DNA follows: TGTGCCTGGAAGGGTCCCAGGGGTGGAGAGTCACCCCTCCACTTT. Translating it yields CAWKGPRGGESPLHF.

This chain joins TRBV5-6 and TRBJ2-3; TRBD2 agrees at 11 bases. The junction had 4 bases not matched to a gene; V was cut back by 1 base and J by 6 bases. This CDR3 spans 15 amino acids. Germline V gene sequence: CDR1 SGHDT, CDR2 YYEEEE. CDR3 amino acids: CASSLPSGGRDTQYF. Here the CDR3 DNA reads TGTGCCAGCAGCTTGCCTAGCGGGGGGAGGGATACGCAGTATTTT.

This clone was found once. This chain connects TRBV27 to TRBJ2-5, with 9 bases that match TRBD1. The length of the CDR3 is 15 residues. Germline V gives CDR1 MNHEY, CDR2 SMNVEV (reference sequence). V was pared by 4 bases and J by 0 bases, with 3 bases of the junction left unmatched. The CDR3: CASSSDRGHQETQYF. The DNA of the CDR3 is TGTGCCAGCAGTTCGGACAGGGGCCACCAAGAGACCCAGTACTTC.

This chain joins TRBV2 and TRBJ2-7, with D possibly matching TRBD1 (5 bases). The CDR3 spans 11 residues. CDR1 is SNHLY, CDR2 FYNNEI, per germline. Trimming removed 4 bases at V and 7 bases at J, with 8 bases between. CDR3 sequence: CASSVSGEQYF. The CDR3 DNA follows: TGTGCCAGCAGTGTTTCAGGGGAGCAGTACTTC.

The V gene is TRBV15, the J gene TRBJ2-4; 8 nucleotides line up with TRBD1. With 4 bases clipped from V and 2 bases from J, the junction kept 4 bases outside the gene matches. The CDR3 is 15 amino acids. Germline assignment: CDR1 LNHNV and CDR2 YYDKDF (reference sequence). CDR3: CATSNQGAPKNIQYF. Written as DNA, the CDR3 is TGTGCCACCAGCAACCAGGGGGCCCCCAAAAACATTCAGTACTTC.

This clone was detected only once. The rearrangement joins TRBV5-8 to TRBJ2-7; possibly TRBD2 for D (5 bases). The CDR3 extends over 15 amino acids. CDR1 is SGHTS, CDR2 YDEGEE, per germline. The germline V and J ends were trimmed by 3 bases and 0 bases, with 13 bases remaining between them. CDR3 DNA sequence: TGTGCCAGCAGCTACAATAGCGTAAACTCCTACGAGCAGTACTTC. Amino acid sequence: CASSYNSVNSYEQYF.

The chain combines TRBV7-2 with TRBJ1-1; 7 bases map to TRBD1. The CDR3 spans 15 residues. Germline trimming cut 5 bases from V and 1 base from J; bases unmatched to any gene: 7. CDR1 SGHTA and CDR2 FQGNSA come from the germline V gene. CDR3 protein: CASSITGTANTEAFF. CDR3 in DNA: TGTGCCAGCAGCATAACCGGGACAGCGAACACTGAAGCTTTCTTT.

The V call is TRBV9, the J call TRBJ2-1; 8 bases align to TRBD1. Trimming took 0 bases from V and 7 from J; bases not matched to a gene: 9. The CDR3 sequence is 16 residues long. Per the germline V gene, CDR1 is SGDLS and CDR2 is YYNGEE. CDR3 protein: CASSVARTGPRNEQFF. DNA for the CDR3: TGTGCCAGCAGCGTAGCTAGGACAGGGCCTAGGAATGAGCAGTTCTTC.